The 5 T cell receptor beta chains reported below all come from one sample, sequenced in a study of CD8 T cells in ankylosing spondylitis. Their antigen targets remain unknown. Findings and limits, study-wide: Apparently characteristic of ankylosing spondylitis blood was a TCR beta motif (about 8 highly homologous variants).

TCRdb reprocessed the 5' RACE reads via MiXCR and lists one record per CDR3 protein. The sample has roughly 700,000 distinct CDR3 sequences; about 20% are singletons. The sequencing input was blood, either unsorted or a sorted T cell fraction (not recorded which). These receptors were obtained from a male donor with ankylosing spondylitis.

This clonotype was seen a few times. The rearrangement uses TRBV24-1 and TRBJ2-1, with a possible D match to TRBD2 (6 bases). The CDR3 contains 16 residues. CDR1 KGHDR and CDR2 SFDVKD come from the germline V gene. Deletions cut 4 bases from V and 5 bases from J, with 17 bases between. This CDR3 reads CATSDPVPSANNEQFF. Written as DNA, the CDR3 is TGTGCCACCAGTGACCCAGTCCCTAGCGCAAACAATGAGCAGTTCTTC.

CDR3 sequence (DNA): TGTGCCATCGGGGACAGGGCCGGTTACGAGCAGTACTTC. It translates to CAIGDRAGYEQYF. This rearrangement joins TRBV10-3 to TRBJ2-7, with TRBD1 matching 9 bases. V shed 8 bases, J shed 4 bases, and the junction held 6 bases outside the gene matches. Germline V gene sequence: CDR1 ENHRY, CDR2 SYGVKD. The length of the CDR3 is 13 residues.

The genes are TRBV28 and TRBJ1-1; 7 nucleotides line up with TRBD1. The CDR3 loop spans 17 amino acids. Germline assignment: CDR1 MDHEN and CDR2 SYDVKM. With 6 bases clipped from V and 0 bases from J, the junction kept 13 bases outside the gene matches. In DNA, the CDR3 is TGTGCCAGCAGCCCCACACCGGGACAGACAATGAACACTGAAGCTTTCTTT. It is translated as CASSPTPGQTMNTEAFF.

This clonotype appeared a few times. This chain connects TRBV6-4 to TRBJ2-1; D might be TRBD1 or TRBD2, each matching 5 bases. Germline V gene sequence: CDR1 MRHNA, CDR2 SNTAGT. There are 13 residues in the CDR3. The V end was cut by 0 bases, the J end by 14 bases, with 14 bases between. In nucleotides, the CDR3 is TGTGCCAGCAGTGACTCACCTGTGGGGGATAAGTTCTTC. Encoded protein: CASSDSPVGDKFF.

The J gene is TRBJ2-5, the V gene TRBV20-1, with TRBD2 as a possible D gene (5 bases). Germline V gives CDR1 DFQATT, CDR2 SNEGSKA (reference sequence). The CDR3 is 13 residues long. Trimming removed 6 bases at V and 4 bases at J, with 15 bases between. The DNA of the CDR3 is TGCAGTGCCCCAGCCCGGGCGGGAGAGACCCAGTACTTC. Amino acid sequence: CSAPARAGETQYF.